These 27 T cell receptor beta chains came from one sample sequenced in a study of blood T cell repertoires in COVID-19. Some clones are missing from TCRdb's copy, which holds only in-frame ones; the method was immunoSEQ multiplex PCR. The data show 150,000 to 200,000 clones, 70% to 90% seen once. The sample consisted of peripheral blood. The receptors were sampled from a man aged 35-49 years with active or convalescent COVID-19.

The gene calls are TRBV5-4 and TRBJ2-3, with TRBD2 matching over 7 bases. The germline V gene has CDR1 SGHNT and CDR2 YYREEE (reference sequence). The CDR3 extends over 14 amino acids. J was trimmed by 1 base and V by 4 bases; bases with no gene match: 3. The CDR3 is CASSPRGGTDTQYF. The CDR3 DNA sequence: TGTGCCAGCAGCCCCCGGGGGGGCACAGATACGCAGTATTTT. Together with reference TRBV5-4 and TRBJ2-3, the CDR3 gives the full variable domain: ETGVTQSPTHLIKTRGQQVTLRCSSQSGHNTVSWYQQALGQGPQFIFQYYREEENGRGNFPPRFSGLQFPNYSSELNVNALELDDSALYLCASSPRGGTDTQYFGPGTRLTVL.

The chain couples TRBV7-3 to TRBJ2-2, with D tentatively TRBD1 (6 bases). This CDR3 is built from 12 residues. Germline lookup yields CDR1 SGHTA and CDR2 FQGTGA. Deletions cut 8 bases from V and 4 bases from J, with 8 bases between. The CDR3 protein is CASGRGTGELFF. The CDR3 bases are TGTGCCAGCGGCAGGGGCACCGGGGAGCTGTTTTTT.

This clone was seen just once. The chain carries TRBV10-3 and TRBJ2-1; a weak D match, TRBD1 (5 bases). The CDR3 runs to 12 residues. Germline V CDR1 and CDR2: ENHRY, SYGVKD. V lost 7 bases, J lost 6 bases, and 10 bases lay in between. The CDR3: CAIKKGLNEQFF. CDR3 DNA sequence: TGTGCCATCAAAAAGGGGCTCAATGAGCAGTTCTTC.

In the case of this clone: The sample contains more than one DNA sequence encoding this CDR3. This chain joins TRBV7-9 and TRBJ1-1; weak D call: TRBD1 (5 bases). The germline gives CDR1 SEHNR, CDR2 FQNEAQ (reference sequence). The CDR3 contains 13 residues. V dropped 4 bases and J dropped 1 base, with 7 bases sitting between them. For the CDR3, the DNA is TGTGCCAGCAGCTCAGGACAGAACACTGAAGCTTTCTTT. Translation gives CASSSGQNTEAFF. Combining the CDR3 with reference TRBV7-9 and TRBJ1-1 gives the whole variable domain DTGVSQNPRHKITKRGQNVTFRCDPISEHNRLYWYRQTLGQGPEFLTYFQNEAQLEKSRLLSDRFSAERPKGSFSTLEIQRTEQGDSAMYLCASSSGQNTEAFFGQGTRLTVV.

The count of this clone is one. This chain connects TRBV7-3 to TRBJ2-5; TRBD1 agrees at 7 bases. From germline, CDR1 is SGHTA and CDR2 FQGTGA. With V trimmed by 5 bases and J by 1 base, 1 base remained unmatched. CDR3 length equals 13 residues. CDR3 sequence: CASSQGVQETQYF. CDR3 in DNA: TGTGCCAGCAGCCAGGGGGTCCAAGAGACCCAGTACTTC.

This clone was seen just once. The V and J genes are TRBV30 and TRBJ2-5; D possibly corresponds to TRBD1 (5 bases). The germline CDR1 and CDR2 sequences are GTSNPN and SVGIG (reference sequence). CDR3 size: 12 residues. V was clipped by 4 bases and J by 5 bases, with 11 bases between them. For the CDR3, the DNA is TGTGCCTGGAACAGGTTTAGGGAGACCCAGTACTTC. Amino acid sequence: CAWNRFRETQYF.

The chain has TRBV6-5 and TRBJ1-5, with D uncertain. Germline V lookup: CDR1 MNHEY, CDR2 SVGAGI. This CDR3 spans 14 amino acids. V lost 7 bases and J lost 0, with 10 bases in between. The CDR3 DNA is TGTGCCAGCACAGTCGTATATAGCAATCAGCCCCAGCATTTT. Translation gives CASTVVYSNQPQHF.

For the CDR3, the DNA is TGTGCCACCAGCCAGGCGGGACCCACAGATACGCAGTATTTT. This translates into CATSQAGPTDTQYF. The rearrangement links TRBV24-1 to TRBJ2-3, with TRBD2 as a possible D gene (6 bases). The germline V gene has CDR1 KGHDR and CDR2 SFDVKD. Trimming shortened V by 7 bases and J by 2 bases, and 12 bases separated the two germline ends. The CDR3 totals 14 residues.

The chain is built from TRBV6-1 and TRBJ1-5; D gene uncertain. This CDR3 comprises 14 residues. The ends were cut back, 3 bases at V and 11 bases at J, with 17 bases in the middle. The germline CDR1 and CDR2 sequences are MNHNS and SASEGT. The CDR3 DNA reads as TGTGCCAGCAGTGATCTGTGGGAGGCTAAAGCCCAGCATTTT. Its translation: CASSDLWEAKAQHF.

This chain uses TRBV29-1 with TRBJ2-1; maybe TRBD1 (5 bases). CDR1 and CDR2 from the germline V gene are SQVTM and ANQGSEA. CDR3 size: 15 residues. The V end was cut by 2 bases, the J end by 7 bases, with 18 bases between. The DNA of the CDR3 is TGCAGCGTTGAAAGGTGGTCAGGGTCCGAGAATGAGCAGTTCTTC. Residues: CSVERWSGSENEQFF.

The chain links TRBV7-9 to TRBJ2-5; D might be TRBD1 (5 bases). CDR1 is SEHNR, CDR2 FQNEAQ, per germline (reference sequence). The ends were cut back, 1 base at V and 4 bases at J, with 10 bases in the middle. This CDR3 has 14 amino acids. The CDR3 DNA reads as TGTGCCAGCAGCTTAGTGGGGCTGGGAGAGACCCAGTACTTC. Amino acid sequence: CASSLVGLGETQYF.

A remark on this clone: The junction departs from germline at one end; a sequencing error may be responsible. This chain joins TRBV4-1 and TRBJ1-1; D might be TRBD1 (5 bases). CDR3 length equals 15 residues. The germline V gene has CDR1 MGHRA and CDR2 YSYEKL. The CDR3 loop reads CARSRRGLEGAEAFF. The CDR3 DNA follows: TGCGCCCGCAGCCGTCGGGGGTTAGAGGGAGCTGAAGCTTTCTTT.

This clone turned up a few times. CDR3 loop: CASSLPGTGELFF. CDR3 nucleotide sequence: TGTGCCAGCAGCTTGCCCGGCACCGGGGAGCTGTTTTTT. V gene TRBV7-8 combines with J gene TRBJ2-2; D remains unclear. The CDR3 has 13 residues. The germline V gene encodes CDR1 SGHVS and CDR2 FQNEAQ. V lost 3 bases and J lost 4, with 6 bases in between. Full variable domain (missing parts from reference TRBV7-8 and TRBJ2-2): GAGVSQSPRYKVAKRGQDVALRCDPISGHVSLFWYQQALGQGPEFLTYFQNEAQLDKSGLPSDRFFAERPEGSVSTLKIQRTQQEDSAVYLCASSLPGTGELFFGEGSRLTVL.

The chain is built from TRBV10-3 and TRBJ2-3; 12 bases are a match to TRBD2. Germline CDR1 is ENHRY and CDR2 is SYGVKD. This CDR3 is built from 17 residues. With 10 bases clipped from V and 3 bases from J, the junction kept 14 bases outside the gene matches. CDR3 nucleotides: TGTGCCACTAGCGGGGGGGCGGTGACCACAGATACAGATACGCAGTATTTT. Protein: CATSGGAVTTDTDTQYF.

V usage is TRBV19 and J usage is TRBJ2-1, with 8 nucleotides matching TRBD2. The ends lost 5 bases at V and 2 bases at J; junction bases unmatched: 8. CDR1 and CDR2 from the germline V gene are LNHDA and SQIVND (reference sequence). This CDR3 has 16 amino acids. CDR3 nucleotide sequence: TGTGCCAGTAGTGGCCGTCGGCGGGGGGCCTACAATGAGCAGTTCTTC. Translation: CASSGRRRGAYNEQFF. Supplemented by reference TRBV19 and TRBJ2-1, the full variable domain reads DGGITQSPKYLFRKEGQNVTLSCEQNLNHDAMYWYRQDPGQGLRLIYYSQIVNDFQKGDIAEGYSVSREKKESFPLTVTSAQKNPTAFYLCASSGRRRGAYNEQFFGPGTRLTVL.

The chain joins TRBV18 to TRBJ1-1; 9 positions agree with TRBD1. J was trimmed by 6 bases and V by 6 bases; bases with no gene match: 11. The CDR3 has 15 amino acids. Germline lookup yields CDR1 KGHSH and CDR2 LQKENI. CDR3 loop: CASSRIQGAEAEAFF. Here the CDR3 DNA reads TGTGCCAGCTCGCGGATACAGGGGGCCGAAGCTGAAGCTTTCTTT.

In DNA form, the CDR3 reads TGTGCCAGCAGCTTTGCTGGAGATCAGCCCCAGCATTTT. It is translated as CASSFAGDQPQHF. V and J are TRBV11-3 and TRBJ1-5; D uncertain. The ends were cut back, 3 bases at V and 5 bases at J, with 8 bases in the middle. Germline V CDR1 and CDR2: SGHNT, YENEEA. The CDR3 is made up of 13 amino acids. Filled out from reference TRBV11-3 and TRBJ1-5, the complete variable domain reads EAGVVQSPRYKIIEKKQPVAFWCNPISGHNTLYWYLQNLGQGPELLIRYENEEAVDDSQLPKDRFSAERLKGVDSTLKIQPAELGDSAVYLCASSFAGDQPQHFGDGTRLSIL.

The chain links TRBV2 to TRBJ2-7; D possibly corresponds to TRBD2 (6 bases). Germline CDR1 reads SNHLY; CDR2 reads FYNNEI. Trimming left V 10 bases short and J 0 bases short, with 13 bases between. The CDR3 loop spans 13 amino acids. The CDR3 DNA reads TGTGCCACGTCTTTGGACTACTCCTACGAGCAGTACTTC. Protein product: CATSLDYSYEQYF.

V gene TRBV28 combines with J gene TRBJ1-4; 7 bases are shared with TRBD1. CDR3 size: 16 residues. Germline V CDR1 and CDR2: MDHEN, SYDVKM. V was pared by 5 bases and J by 2 bases, with 8 bases of the junction left unmatched. The CDR3 nucleotides read TGTGCCAGCAGTGTATTTAGGGGGCGGACTAATGAAAAACTGTTTTTT. Translated, it gives CASSVFRGRTNEKLFF.

J is TRBJ1-1 and V is TRBV9; the match to TRBD1 covers 8 bases. CDR3 length: 13 amino acids. J was trimmed by 6 bases and V by 2 bases; bases with no gene match: 3. In germline, CDR1 is SGDLS, CDR2 YYNGEE. CDR3 in amino acids: CASSVMTGAEAFF. CDR3 nucleotides: TGTGCCAGCAGCGTTATGACAGGGGCTGAAGCTTTCTTT.

The chain couples TRBV9 to TRBJ2-1; the D gene is possibly TRBD2 (6 bases). Germline values: CDR1 SGDLS, CDR2 YYNGEE. The CDR3 totals 14 residues. Trimming took off 0 bases at V and 7 bases at J, with 11 bases between the two ends. The chain's CDR3 is CASSVELAKNEQFF. The DNA for the CDR3 is TGTGCCAGCAGCGTAGAACTAGCCAAGAATGAGCAGTTCTTC. Full variable domain (missing parts from reference TRBV9 and TRBJ2-1): DSGVTQTPKHLITATGQRVTLRCSPRSGDLSVYWYQQSLDQGLQFLIQYYNGEERAKGNILERFSAQQFPDLHSELNLSSLELGDSALYFCASSVELAKNEQFFGPGTRLTVL.

This clone has a single count. This chain links TRBV15 with TRBJ2-1; D is possibly TRBD2 (5 bases). There are 12 residues in the CDR3. Germline V lookup: CDR1 LNHNV, CDR2 YYDKDF (reference sequence). V was trimmed by 5 bases and J by 6 bases, leaving 8 bases between them. In DNA, the CDR3 is TGTGCCACCAGCCCCGGAGGCAATGAGCAGTTCTTC. Amino acid sequence: CATSPGGNEQFF. Complete variable domain (other parts from reference TRBV15 and TRBJ2-1): DAMVIQNPRYQVTQFGKPVTLSCSQTLNHNVMYWYQQKSSQAPKLLFHYYDKDFNNEADTPDNFQSRRPNTSFCFLDIRSPGLGDTAMYLCATSPGGNEQFFGPGTRLTVL.

In the case of this clone: Other nucleotide sequences in the sample specify the same CDR3. The chain couples TRBV2 to TRBJ1-6; D not certain. The germline gives CDR1 SNHLY, CDR2 FYNNEI. V was clipped by 3 bases and J by 2 bases, with 2 bases between them. The CDR3 is made up of 13 amino acids. CDR3 in DNA: TGTGCCAGCAGTGACACCTATAATTCACCCCTCCACTTT. Protein sequence: CASSDTYNSPLHF.

The chain is built from TRBV7-3 and TRBJ2-1, with D perhaps TRBD2 (7 bases). Looked up from germline, CDR1 is SGHTA and CDR2 is FQGTGA. Trimming pared 0 bases from V and 8 bases from J, leaving 20 bases between. The CDR3 sequence is 17 residues long. In DNA form, the CDR3 reads TGTGCCAGCAGCTTAACCGCCACGTGGGGGGGCTTTGATGAGCAGTTCTTC. Translated: CASSLTATWGGFDEQFF. Supplemented by reference TRBV7-3 and TRBJ2-1, the full variable domain reads GAGVSQTPSNKVTEKGKYVELRCDPISGHTALYWYRQSLGQGPEFLIYFQGTGAADDSGLPNDRFFAVRPEGSVSTLKIQRTERGDSAVYLCASSLTATWGGFDEQFFGPGTRLTVL.

V is TRBV7-9 and J is TRBJ1-2, with D perhaps matching TRBD1 (5 bases). The CDR3 length is 13 residues. The germline gives CDR1 SEHNR, CDR2 FQNEAQ (reference sequence). Trimming removed 3 bases at V and 5 bases at J, with 10 bases between. CDR3 in DNA: TGTGCCAGCAGCTTGACAGACCCATATGGCTACACCTTC. Its translation is CASSLTDPYGYTF.

The CDR3 DNA reads as TGTGCCAGCAGTGAAACCGCGGGAGCGGCTAATGAAAAACTGTTTTTT. Encoded protein: CASSETAGAANEKLFF. The chain joins TRBV25-1 to TRBJ1-4; D is unresolved. The germline V and J ends were trimmed by 2 bases and 3 bases, with 13 bases remaining between them. Germline V gene sequence: CDR1 MGHDK, CDR2 SYGVNS. The CDR3 spans 16 residues.

The chain combines TRBV11-2 with TRBJ1-3; the D is unclear. V was clipped by 2 bases and J by 0 bases, with 8 bases between them. CDR1 is SGHAT and CDR2 is FQNNGV in the germline V gene. This CDR3 has 15 amino acids. The CDR3 DNA sequence: TGTGCCAGCAGCTTACAGTACCCCTCTGGAAACACCATATATTTT. It encodes CASSLQYPSGNTIYF.